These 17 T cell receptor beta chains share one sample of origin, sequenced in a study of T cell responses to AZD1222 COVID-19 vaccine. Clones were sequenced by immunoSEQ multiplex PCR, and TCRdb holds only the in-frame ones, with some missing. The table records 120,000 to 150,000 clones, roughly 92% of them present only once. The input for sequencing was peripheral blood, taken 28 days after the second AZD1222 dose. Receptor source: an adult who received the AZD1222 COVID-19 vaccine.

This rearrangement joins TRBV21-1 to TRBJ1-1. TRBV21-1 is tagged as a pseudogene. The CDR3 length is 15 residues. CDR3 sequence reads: CASVELVASNTEAFF. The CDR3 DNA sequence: TGTGCCAGCGTCGAACTTGTCGCCTCGAACACTGAAGCTTTCTTT.

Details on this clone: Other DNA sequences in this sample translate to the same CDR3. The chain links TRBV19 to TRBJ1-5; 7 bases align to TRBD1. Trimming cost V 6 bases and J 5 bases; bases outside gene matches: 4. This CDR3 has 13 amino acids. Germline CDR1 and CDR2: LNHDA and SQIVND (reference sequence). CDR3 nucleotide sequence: TGTGCCAGTAGGACAGGGCTCGATCAGCCCCAGCATTTT. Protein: CASRTGLDQPQHF.

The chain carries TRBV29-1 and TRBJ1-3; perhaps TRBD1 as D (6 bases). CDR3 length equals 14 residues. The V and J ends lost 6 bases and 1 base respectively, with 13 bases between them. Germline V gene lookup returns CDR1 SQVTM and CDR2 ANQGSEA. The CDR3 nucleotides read TGCAGCGTGGGAACAGGGTCTTCTGGAAACACCATATATTTT. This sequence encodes CSVGTGSSGNTIYF.

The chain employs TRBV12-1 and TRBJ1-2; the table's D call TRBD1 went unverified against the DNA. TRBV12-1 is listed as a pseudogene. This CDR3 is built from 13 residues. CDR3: CASTFGWQGGYTF. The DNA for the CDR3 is TGTGCCAGCACCTTCGGGTGGCAGGGGGGCTACACCTTC.

The CDR3 sequence: CASSFGGRHYEQYF. The DNA for the CDR3 is TGTGCCAGCAGCTTTGGGGGACGTCACTACGAGCAGTACTTC. The rearrangement links TRBV7-2 to TRBJ2-7; D possibly uses TRBD1 or TRBD2 (5 bases each). CDR1 is SGHTA and CDR2 is FQGNSA in the germline V gene. V lost 3 bases, J lost 3 bases, and 12 bases lay in between. CDR3 length: 14 residues. The variable domain in full, completed from reference TRBV7-2 and TRBJ2-7, reads GAGVSQSPSNKVTEKGKDVELRCDPISGHTALYWYRQSLGQGLEFLIYFQGNSAPDKSGLPSDRFSAERTGGSVSTLTIQRTQQEDSAVYLCASSFGGRHYEQYFGPGTRLTVT.

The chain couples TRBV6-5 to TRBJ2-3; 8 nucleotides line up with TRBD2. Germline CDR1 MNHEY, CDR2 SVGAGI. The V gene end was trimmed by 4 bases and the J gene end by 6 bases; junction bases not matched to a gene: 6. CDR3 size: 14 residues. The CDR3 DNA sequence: TGTGCCAGCAGTTCTTCTAGCGGGTGGGATACGCAGTATTTT. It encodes CASSSSSGWDTQYF.

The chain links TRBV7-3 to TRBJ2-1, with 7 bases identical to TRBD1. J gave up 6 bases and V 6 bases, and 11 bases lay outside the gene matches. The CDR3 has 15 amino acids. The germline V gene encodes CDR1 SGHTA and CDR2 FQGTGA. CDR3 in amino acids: CASSPTTGYINEQFF. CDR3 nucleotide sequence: TGTGCCAGCAGTCCTACGACAGGGTACATCAATGAGCAGTTCTTC. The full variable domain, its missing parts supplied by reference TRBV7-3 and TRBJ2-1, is GAGVSQTPSNKVTEKGKYVELRCDPISGHTALYWYRQSLGQGPEFLIYFQGTGAADDSGLPNDRFFAVRPEGSVSTLKIQRTERGDSAVYLCASSPTTGYINEQFFGPGTRLTVL.

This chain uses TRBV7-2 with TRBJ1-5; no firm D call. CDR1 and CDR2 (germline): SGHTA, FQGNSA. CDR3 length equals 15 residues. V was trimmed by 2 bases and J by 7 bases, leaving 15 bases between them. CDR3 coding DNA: TGTGCCAGCAGCTTATTAGTGAGTCCGATCCAGCCCCAGCATTTT. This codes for CASSLLVSPIQPQHF. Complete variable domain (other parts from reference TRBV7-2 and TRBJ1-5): GAGVSQSPSNKVTEKGKDVELRCDPISGHTALYWYRQSLGQGLEFLIYFQGNSAPDKSGLPSDRFSAERTGGSVSTLTIQRTQQEDSAVYLCASSLLVSPIQPQHFGDGTRLSIL.

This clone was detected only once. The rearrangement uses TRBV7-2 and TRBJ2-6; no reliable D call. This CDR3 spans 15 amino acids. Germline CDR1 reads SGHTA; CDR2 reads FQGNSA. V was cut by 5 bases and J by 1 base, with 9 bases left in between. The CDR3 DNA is TGTGCCAGCAGCCCCCTTTTTTCTGGGGCCAACGTCCTGACTTTC. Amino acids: CASSPLFSGANVLTF.

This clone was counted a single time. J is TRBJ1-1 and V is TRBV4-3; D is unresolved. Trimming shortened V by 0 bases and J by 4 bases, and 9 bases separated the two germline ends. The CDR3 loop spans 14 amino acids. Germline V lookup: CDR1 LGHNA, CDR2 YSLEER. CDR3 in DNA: TGCGCCAGCAGCCAAGACCCGGGAGCCACTGAAGCTTTCTTT. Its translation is CASSQDPGATEAFF.

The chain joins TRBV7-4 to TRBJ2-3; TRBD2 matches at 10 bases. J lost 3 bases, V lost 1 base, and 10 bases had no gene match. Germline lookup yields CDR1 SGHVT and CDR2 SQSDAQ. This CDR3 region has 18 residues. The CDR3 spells CASSLGLAGPRWTDTQYF. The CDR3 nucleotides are TGTGCCAGCAGCTTAGGACTAGCGGGCCCCCGATGGACAGATACGCAGTATTTT.

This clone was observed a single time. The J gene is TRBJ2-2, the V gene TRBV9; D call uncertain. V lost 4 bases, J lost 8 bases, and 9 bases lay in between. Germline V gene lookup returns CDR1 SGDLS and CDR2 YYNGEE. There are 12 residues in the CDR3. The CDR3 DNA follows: TGTGCCAGCAGCACCAACCGTGGGGAGCTGTTTTTT. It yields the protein CASSTNRGELFF. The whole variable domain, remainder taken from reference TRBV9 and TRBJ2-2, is DSGVTQTPKHLITATGQRVTLRCSPRSGDLSVYWYQQSLDQGLQFLIQYYNGEERAKGNILERFSAQQFPDLHSELNLSSLELGDSALYFCASSTNRGELFFGEGSRLTVL.

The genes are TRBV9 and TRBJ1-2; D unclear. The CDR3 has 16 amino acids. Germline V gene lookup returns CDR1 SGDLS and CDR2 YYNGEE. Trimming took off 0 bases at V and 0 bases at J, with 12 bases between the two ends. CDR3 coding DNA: TGTGCCAGCAGCGTAGATGGACCGATAACTAACTATGGCTACACCTTC. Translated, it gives CASSVDGPITNYGYTF. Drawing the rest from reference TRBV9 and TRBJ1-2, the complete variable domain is DSGVTQTPKHLITATGQRVTLRCSPRSGDLSVYWYQQSLDQGLQFLIQYYNGEERAKGNILERFSAQQFPDLHSELNLSSLELGDSALYFCASSVDGPITNYGYTFGSGTRLTVV.

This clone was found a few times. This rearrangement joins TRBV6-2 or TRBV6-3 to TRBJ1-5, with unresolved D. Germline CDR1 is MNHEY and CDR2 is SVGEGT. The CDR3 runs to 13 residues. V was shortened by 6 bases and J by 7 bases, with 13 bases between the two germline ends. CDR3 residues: CASSLGTIQPQHF. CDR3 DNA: TGTGCCAGCAGCCTTGGAACGATCCAGCCCCAGCATTTT.

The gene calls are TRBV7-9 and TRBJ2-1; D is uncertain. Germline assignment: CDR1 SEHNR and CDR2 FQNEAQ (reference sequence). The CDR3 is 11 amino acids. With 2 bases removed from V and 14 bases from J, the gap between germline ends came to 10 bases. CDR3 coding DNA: TGTGCCAGCAGCTTAAGTGTGGGGAAGTTCTTC. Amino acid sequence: CASSLSVGKFF.

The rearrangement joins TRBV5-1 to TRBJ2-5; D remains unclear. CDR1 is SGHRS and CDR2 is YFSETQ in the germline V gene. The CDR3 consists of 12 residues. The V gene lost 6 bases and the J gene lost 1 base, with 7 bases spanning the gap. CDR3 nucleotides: TGCGCCAGCAAGGACCCCCAAGAGACCCAGTACTTC. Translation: CASKDPQETQYF.

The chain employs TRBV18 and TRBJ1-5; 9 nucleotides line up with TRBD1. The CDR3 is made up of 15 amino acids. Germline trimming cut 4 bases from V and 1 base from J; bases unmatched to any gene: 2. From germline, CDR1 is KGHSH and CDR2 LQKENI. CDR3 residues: CASSRTGESNQPQHF. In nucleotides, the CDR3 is TGTGCCAGCTCACGGACAGGGGAGAGCAATCAGCCCCAGCATTTT.